Shown below are 17 T cell receptor beta chains from a single sample sequenced in a study of OX40 agonist ivuxolimab in advanced cancers. Sequencing used immunoSEQ multiplex PCR; TCRdb keeps in-frame clones, though not all of them. The sample has about 95,000 clones, about 85% seen once. The input for sequencing was CD4+ or CD8+ T cells sorted from blood, taken in a trial of the OX40 agonist ivuxolimab. These receptors were taken from an adult with an advanced solid tumor such as melanoma, head and neck, liver or kidney cancer.

This clone was seen once. The chain recombines TRBV5-4 with TRBJ1-4; 7 nucleotides align to TRBD1. V lost 4 bases to trimming and J lost 0 bases; unmatched junction nucleotides: 9. The CDR3 has 17 amino acids. The germline V gene encodes CDR1 SGHNT and CDR2 YYREEE (reference sequence). In DNA form, the CDR3 reads TGTGCCAGCAGCCTGGGGGGACAGACTGCAACTAATGAAAAACTGTTTTTT. This codes for CASSLGGQTATNEKLFF.

V usage is TRBV6-1 and J usage is TRBJ2-7; D is possibly TRBD1 (5 bases). CDR3 size: 13 residues. The germline V gene has CDR1 MNHNS and CDR2 SASEGT. Trimming removed 6 bases from V and 7 bases from J, with 16 bases in between. This chain's CDR3 is CASSEQGSWEQYF. CDR3 coding DNA: TGTGCCAGCAGCGAGCAGGGATCGTGGGAGCAGTACTTC.

The gene calls are TRBV20-1 and TRBJ1-5; a possible D gene is TRBD1 (5 bases). The CDR3 is 11 residues long. CDR1 is DFQATT, CDR2 SNEGSKA, per germline (reference sequence). The V end was cut by 3 bases, the J end by 9 bases, with 9 bases between. In nucleotides, the CDR3 is TGCAGTGCTAGGGGGCTGGGGCCCCAGCATTTT. Translated, it gives CSARGLGPQHF.

The chain carries TRBV27 and TRBJ1-5; 8 nucleotides match TRBD1. This CDR3 has 21 amino acids. After removal of 3 bases from V and 4 bases from J, the junction contained 23 bases not matched to a gene. CDR1 and CDR2 from the germline V gene are MNHEY and SMNVEV (reference sequence). CDR3 residues: CASSFTRPRQGKGFWNQPQHF. The CDR3 DNA sequence: TGTGCCAGCAGTTTTACTAGGCCCAGACAGGGGAAGGGATTTTGGAATCAGCCCCAGCATTTT.

This clone showed up just once. This sequence joins TRBV6-1 and TRBJ1-4; D unresolved. The CDR3 extends over 15 amino acids. Germline CDR1 MNHNS, CDR2 SASEGT. V was trimmed by 5 bases and J by 0 bases, leaving 10 bases between them. CDR3 in amino acids: CASSRQPSTNEKLFF. CDR3 DNA: TGTGCCAGCAGTCGCCAGCCTTCAACTAATGAAAAACTGTTTTTT.

V gene TRBV19 combines with J gene TRBJ2-2, with 8 bases aligning to TRBD1. Germline V gene sequence: CDR1 LNHDA, CDR2 SQIVND (reference sequence). V lost 2 bases to trimming and J lost 0 bases; unmatched junction nucleotides: 8. The CDR3 loop spans 18 amino acids. CDR3 coding DNA: TGTGCCAGTAGTATACCGACAGGGGATCTGACGAACACCGGGGAGCTGTTTTTT. It is translated as CASSIPTGDLTNTGELFF.

In its sample, this clone was seen once. The CDR3 protein is CASSLTGPRNTEAFF. For the CDR3, the DNA is TGCGCCAGCAGCTTAACGGGGCCCCGGAACACTGAAGCTTTCTTT. V is TRBV5-1 and J is TRBJ1-1, with a tentative D call TRBD1 (5 bases). In germline, CDR1 is SGHRS, CDR2 YFSETQ. This CDR3 region has 15 residues. Trimming cost V 2 bases and J 1 base, with 12 bases left between them.

The chain recombines TRBV7-9 with TRBJ1-1; D not resolved. V lost 4 bases, J lost 6 bases, and 12 bases lay in between. The CDR3 covers 13 residues. The germline V gene has CDR1 SEHNR and CDR2 FQNEAQ (reference sequence). CDR3 sequence reads: CASSWFPWPEAFF. The CDR3 DNA follows: TGTGCCAGCAGCTGGTTTCCGTGGCCTGAAGCTTTCTTT.

The chain recombines TRBV5-4 with TRBJ2-1, with 11 bases aligning to TRBD2. The V segment lost 0 bases and the J segment 5 bases; nucleotides outside the gene matches: 1. The CDR3 has 15 residues. Germline V gene data show CDR1 as SGHNT and CDR2 as YYREEE (reference sequence). CDR3: CASSLGGLADNEQFF. DNA for the CDR3: TGTGCCAGCAGCTTGGGGGGACTAGCGGACAATGAGCAGTTCTTC.

The chain couples TRBV30 to TRBJ2-3; tentative D call: TRBD2 (5 bases). In germline, CDR1 is GTSNPN, CDR2 SVGIG (reference sequence). V lost 0 bases and J lost 7, with 14 bases in between. This CDR3 contains 14 residues. CDR3: CAWSVNSGPYTQYF. DNA for the CDR3: TGTGCCTGGAGTGTTAACAGCGGACCCTATACGCAGTATTTT.

This clone was recorded once. The chain combines TRBV19 with TRBJ2-5; 12 nucleotides match TRBD1. The CDR3 extends over 16 amino acids. The trim removed 5 bases at V and 5 bases at J, leaving 9 bases unmatched. Looked up from germline, CDR1 is LNHDA and CDR2 is SQIVND (reference sequence). The CDR3 coding sequence is TGTGCCAGTAGTCCCGGGACAGGGGGCGCCGGGGAGACCCAGTACTTC. It codes for CASSPGTGGAGETQYF.

The chain carries TRBV7-2 and TRBJ2-1; D might be TRBD1 (6 bases). Germline-derived CDR1 and CDR2 are SGHTA and FQGNSA. The V and J ends lost 5 bases and 8 bases respectively, with 16 bases between them. This CDR3 is built from 14 residues. The CDR3 is CASSLQTGRDEQFF. The CDR3 nucleotides read TGTGCCAGCAGCCTTCAAACAGGGCGGGATGAGCAGTTCTTC. Combining the CDR3 with reference TRBV7-2 and TRBJ2-1 gives the whole variable domain GAGVSQSPSNKVTEKGKDVELRCDPISGHTALYWYRQSLGQGLEFLIYFQGNSAPDKSGLPSDRFSAERTGGSVSTLTIQRTQQEDSAVYLCASSLQTGRDEQFFGPGTRLTVL.

The chain joins TRBV9 to TRBJ2-5; TRBD2 matches 10 bases. V gave up 2 bases and J gave up 5 bases; unmatched junction bases: 9. In germline, CDR1 is SGDLS, CDR2 YYNGEE. The CDR3 length is 16 residues. DNA for the CDR3: TGTGCCAGCAGCGTTTCTAGCGGGAGAGGTTCGGAGACCCAGTACTTC. Its protein is CASSVSSGRGSETQYF.

The V gene is TRBV11-2, the J gene TRBJ2-2, with D possibly TRBD1 on 5 matching bases. The CDR3 consists of 16 residues. Germline V lookup: CDR1 SGHAT, CDR2 FQNNGV. V dropped 5 bases and J dropped 0 bases, with 13 bases sitting between them. The CDR3 sequence: CASSLAWGANTGELFF. Written as DNA, the CDR3 is TGTGCCAGCAGCCTCGCGTGGGGCGCGAACACCGGGGAGCTGTTTTTT. Together with reference TRBV11-2 and TRBJ2-2, the CDR3 gives the full variable domain: EAGVAQSPRYKIIEKRQSVAFWCNPISGHATLYWYQQILGQGPKLLIQFQNNGVVDDSQLPKDRFSAERLKGVDSTLKIQPAKLEDSAVYLCASSLAWGANTGELFFGEGSRLTVL.

Notes on this clone: The same CDR3 can be traced to other DNA sequences in this sample. The chain has TRBV5-1 and TRBJ1-1; D is unclear. Germline V gene data show CDR1 as SGHRS and CDR2 as YFSETQ. The ends were cut back, 0 bases at V and 2 bases at J, with 8 bases in the middle. This CDR3 has 14 amino acids. This CDR3 reads CASSLDAGNTEAFF. For the CDR3, the DNA is TGCGCCAGCAGCTTGGATGCGGGCAACACTGAAGCTTTCTTT.

The chain has TRBV7-3 and TRBJ2-3; TRBD2 matches at 7 bases. The CDR3 has 14 residues. CDR1 SGHTA and CDR2 FQGTGA come from the germline V gene. Trimming cost V 7 bases and J 5 bases; bases outside gene matches: 9. CDR3 protein: CASTTPREVDTQYF. For the CDR3, the DNA is TGTGCCAGCACCACCCCCCGGGAGGTAGATACGCAGTATTTT.

V is TRBV5-4 and J is TRBJ2-5; D assignment may be TRBD1 or TRBD2 (5 bases each). The V end was cut by 4 bases, the J end by 2 bases, with 12 bases between. Germline values: CDR1 SGHNT, CDR2 YYREEE (reference sequence). The CDR3 is 14 amino acids. The CDR3 coding sequence is TGTGCCAGCAGCCAAACGGGACGGCAAGAGACCCAGTACTTC. It yields the protein CASSQTGRQETQYF.